This TCR beta chain came from a study of blood T cells in healthy people across ages. Looking at the study overall: Template switching captured about one barcoded beta molecule per two T cells.

The CDR3 totals 16 residues. V gave up 7 bases and J gave up 7 bases, with 24 bases separating them. Germline loops: CDR1 MDHEN, CDR2 SYDVKM. This clonotype has just a few counts. A J-beta primer mix and a sample-barcoded 5' primer were used in a second PCR of about 7 to 11 cycles. TCRdb reanalysed the 5' RACE reads using MiXCR and keeps one entry per CDR3 protein. The sample includes about 930,000 distinct CDR3 sequences, almost 30% of them seen just once. The same data also contributed to another study, on T cells of mothers and their children. According to that study: Nine systemically healthy Caucasian donors: three mothers, six children. With unrelated pairs as the comparison, related mother-child pairs had a slightly higher overlap that was not significant.

The sequence was obtained from a woman between 40 and 50 years old in good health. Input material: blood. The gene calls are TRBV28 and TRBJ2-3; maybe TRBD1 (6 bases). The CDR3 DNA follows: TGTGCCAGCACCCTCCTAACAAGGGATAGGGGGAATACGCAGTATTTT. Its translation: CASTLLTRDRGNTQYF.